A single sample is the source of the 26 T cell receptor beta chains below, sequenced in a study of cytomegalovirus exposure and HLA in healthy donors. PCR involved 60 Vbeta and 13 Jbeta primers. Profiling relied on immunoSEQ multiplex PCR, and the TCRdb table lists in-frame clones only, not all of them. Here the sample spans fewer than 80,000 clones, roughly two thirds being singletons. What was sequenced was PBMCs. These receptors all come from a woman in her forties or fifties in good health and CMV-seropositive.

This clone was picked up a small number of times. This chain links TRBV15 with TRBJ2-1, with D perhaps matching TRBD2 (6 bases). Germline V gene lookup returns CDR1 LNHNV and CDR2 YYDKDF (reference sequence). This CDR3 has 16 amino acids. Trimming cost V 0 bases and J 0 bases, with 9 bases left between them. This chain's CDR3 is CATSRDTGSSYNEQFF. CDR3 bases: TGTGCCACCAGCAGAGATACCGGGAGCTCCTACAATGAGCAGTTCTTC.

This clone was found once. The J gene is TRBJ1-5, the V gene TRBV5-1, with D unclear. Germline lookup yields CDR1 SGHRS and CDR2 YFSETQ. The germline V and J ends were trimmed by 4 bases and 3 bases, with 11 bases remaining between them. CDR3 length equals 14 residues. The chain's CDR3 is CASSRGDLNQPQHF. The CDR3, as DNA: TGCGCCAGCAGCCGTGGAGATCTCAATCAGCCCCAGCATTTT.

This chain uses TRBV10-2 with TRBJ2-2, with a tentative D call TRBD1 (5 bases). This CDR3 spans 16 amino acids. V gave up 9 bases and J gave up 0 bases, with 17 bases separating them. In germline, CDR1 is WSHSY, CDR2 SAAADI. The CDR3 is CASTRQRHSNTGELFF. In nucleotides, the CDR3 is TGCGCCAGTACCCGACAGAGACATTCGAACACCGGGGAGCTGTTTTTT.

Only a few counts were recorded for this clone. The same CDR3 can be traced to other DNA sequences in this sample. In DNA, the CDR3 is TGTGCCAGCAGCTTGGGAGGTTACGAGCAGTACTTC. Its protein product is CASSLGGYEQYF. This sequence joins TRBV5-6 and TRBJ2-7; D remains ambiguous. The CDR3 contains 12 residues. Germline CDR1 SGHDT, CDR2 YYEEEE. The V end lost 0 bases, the J end lost 4 bases, and 5 bases lay between the germline ends.

The chain links TRBV28 to TRBJ1-6; D unresolved. The V end was cut by 6 bases, the J end by 2 bases, with 11 bases between. This CDR3 spans 15 amino acids. The germline V gene has CDR1 MDHEN and CDR2 SYDVKM. The CDR3 reads CASSSQDPYNSPLHF. CDR3 DNA sequence: TGTGCCAGCAGCTCCCAGGATCCCTATAATTCACCCCTCCACTTT. Combining the CDR3 with reference TRBV28 and TRBJ1-6 gives the whole variable domain DVKVTQSSRYLVKRTGEKVFLECVQDMDHENMFWYRQDPGLGLRLIYFSYDVKMKEKGDIPEGYSVSREKKERFSLILESASTNQTSMYLCASSSQDPYNSPLHFGNGTRLTVT.

This chain links TRBV4-2 with TRBJ2-3, with 10 bases lining up with TRBD2. V lost 1 base and J lost 2; bases outside the gene matches: 3. This CDR3 is 16 amino acids long. In germline, CDR1 is LGHNA, CDR2 YNFKEQ. The DNA for the CDR3 is TGTGCCAGCAGCCAAGTAGCGGGGGGTACCACAGATACGCAGTATTTT. It codes for CASSQVAGGTTDTQYF.

V gene TRBV5-1 combines with J gene TRBJ2-1; the match to TRBD2 covers 7 bases. This CDR3 spans 14 amino acids. V lost 2 bases to trimming and J lost 5 bases; unmatched junction nucleotides: 4. Germline-derived CDR1 and CDR2 are SGHRS and YFSETQ. The CDR3 here is CASSFRAGNNEQFF. In DNA form, the CDR3 reads TGCGCCAGCAGCTTTAGAGCGGGGAACAATGAGCAGTTCTTC.

The chain couples TRBV11-2 to TRBJ2-5, with D hard to call. Between the trimmed V and J ends, which lost 6 bases and 0 bases, there was a span of 14 bases. CDR3 length: 15 amino acids. The germline gives CDR1 SGHAT, CDR2 FQNNGV. DNA of the CDR3: TGTGCCAGCAGTTCGACCGCGGAGTACCAAGAGACCCAGTACTTC. This gives the protein CASSSTAEYQETQYF.

This chain links TRBV28 with TRBJ1-2; a weak D match, TRBD1 (5 bases). The V end was cut by 2 bases, the J end by 4 bases, with 8 bases between. The CDR3 runs 13 residues. In germline, CDR1 is MDHEN, CDR2 SYDVKM. This CDR3 is CASSLGALYGYTF. The CDR3, as DNA: TGTGCCAGCAGTTTAGGGGCGCTCTATGGCTACACCTTC.

The rearrangement links TRBV19 to TRBJ2-1, with 12 nucleotides matching TRBD1. Germline assignment: CDR1 LNHDA and CDR2 SQIVND (reference sequence). V shed 1 base and J 5 bases; nucleotides not matched to a gene: 3. There are 16 residues in the CDR3. The CDR3 spells CASSIGDRGLDNEQFF. The CDR3 nucleotides are TGTGCCAGTAGTATAGGGGACAGGGGGCTAGACAATGAGCAGTTCTTC. Full variable domain (missing parts from reference TRBV19 and TRBJ2-1): DGGITQSPKYLFRKEGQNVTLSCEQNLNHDAMYWYRQDPGQGLRLIYYSQIVNDFQKGDIAEGYSVSREKKESFPLTVTSAQKNPTAFYLCASSIGDRGLDNEQFFGPGTRLTVL.

This clone was detected a few times. This chain links TRBV6-1 with TRBJ2-1; possible D gene TRBD2, 6 bases. Trimming stripped 4 bases from V and 0 bases from J, with 25 bases between. From germline, CDR1 is MNHNS and CDR2 SASEGT. The CDR3 is made up of 20 amino acids. The DNA of the CDR3 is TGTGCCAGCAGTGGCGGGGACTCGGTGTCGATCCTAAGCTCCTACAATGAGCAGTTCTTC. This sequence encodes CASSGGDSVSILSSYNEQFF.

The chain combines TRBV2 with TRBJ2-5; 9 nucleotides match TRBD2. The CDR3 sequence is 15 residues long. Trimming at V came to 7 bases and at J to 5 bases, leaving 11 bases not matched to a gene. From germline, CDR1 is SNHLY and CDR2 FYNNEI. CDR3 amino acids: CASNGAGGPRETQYF. The DNA of the CDR3 is TGTGCCAGCAATGGGGCGGGGGGGCCGCGGGAGACCCAGTACTTC.

The sample holds a few counts of this clone. This chain joins TRBV18 and TRBJ1-4; TRBD1 matches 10 bases. The CDR3 runs to 15 residues. Germline V gene data show CDR1 as KGHSH and CDR2 as LQKENI. The ends lost 3 bases at V and 6 bases at J; junction bases unmatched: 4. Here the CDR3 reads CASSPRDRGYEKLFF. DNA of the CDR3: TGTGCCAGCTCACCCCGGGACAGGGGATATGAAAAACTGTTTTTT.

CDR3 sequence reads: CASQAGGSNSPLHF. CDR3 sequence (DNA): TGTGCCAGCCAAGCAGGGGGCTCGAATTCACCCCTCCACTTT. V gene TRBV7-9 combines with J gene TRBJ1-6, with TRBD1 matching 8 bases. Trimming removed 8 bases from V and 7 bases from J; junction bases left unmatched: 7. CDR3 length: 14 residues. Germline V gene data show CDR1 as SEHNR and CDR2 as FQNEAQ (reference sequence).

The chain joins TRBV2 to TRBJ1-5; 7 positions agree with TRBD1. Trimming cost V 4 bases and J 4 bases; bases outside gene matches: 10. Germline V gene data show CDR1 as SNHLY and CDR2 as FYNNEI. There are 16 residues in the CDR3. Here the CDR3 reads CASSASPGTVNQPQHF. CDR3 DNA: TGTGCCAGCAGTGCGAGCCCCGGGACAGTTAATCAGCCCCAGCATTTT.

The CDR3 DNA reads TGTGCCAGCAGCTTGGGGGGACAGGGGAACGAAAAACTGTTTTTT. Amino acid sequence: CASSLGGQGNEKLFF. The V and J genes are TRBV5-5 and TRBJ1-4, with 10 bases matching TRBD1. In germline, CDR1 is SGHKS, CDR2 YYEKEE (reference sequence). The CDR3 has 15 amino acids. The J segment lost 8 bases and the V segment lost 0 bases, leaving 4 bases of the junction unmatched. The full variable domain, with the rest looked up from reference TRBV5-5 and TRBJ1-4, is DAGVTQSPTHLIKTRGQQVTLRCSPISGHKSVSWYQQVLGQGPQFIFQYYEKEERGRGNFPDRFSARQFPNYSSELNVNALLLGDSALYLCASSLGGQGNEKLFFGSGTQLSVL.

This clone came up a few times. This chain joins TRBV5-4 and TRBJ2-2, with TRBD2 matching 11 bases. Germline CDR1 and CDR2: SGHNT and YYREEE (reference sequence). The V gene end was trimmed by 0 bases and the J gene end by 6 bases; junction bases not matched to a gene: 7. The CDR3 covers 17 residues. The CDR3 DNA follows: TGTGCCAGCAGCTTGGATAGCGGGGGGGCCGGGGCCGGGGAGCTGTTTTTT. Translated, it gives CASSLDSGGAGAGELFF.

V is TRBV7-6 and J is TRBJ1-5; D perhaps matches TRBD1 (6 bases). CDR1 is SGHVS and CDR2 is FNYEAQ in the germline V gene. CDR3 length equals 18 residues. V was trimmed by 0 bases and J by 1 base, leaving 16 bases between them. DNA of the CDR3: TGTGCCAGCAGCTTAGCGCCAGTGGGGGCGTTAAGCAATCAGCCCCAGCATTTT. Translating it yields CASSLAPVGALSNQPQHF.

The genes are TRBV7-9 and TRBJ1-3, with TRBD1 matching over 7 bases. Germline assignment: CDR1 SEHNR and CDR2 FQNEAQ (reference sequence). V dropped 1 base and J dropped 0; count of bases not matched to a gene: 3. The CDR3 is 16 residues long. The CDR3 DNA reads TGTGCCAGCAGCTTAGTCCGGGACAGCTCTGGAAACACCATATATTTT. This gives the protein CASSLVRDSSGNTIYF.

The rearrangement uses TRBV19 and TRBJ2-1, with TRBD2 identical over 9 bases. The CDR3 is 16 amino acids. The germline V gene has CDR1 LNHDA and CDR2 SQIVND (reference sequence). V lost 5 bases and J lost 1; bases outside the gene matches: 6. In DNA form, the CDR3 reads TGTGCCAGTAGTGGGTTAGCGGGGGCATCCTACAATGAGCAGTTCTTC. Amino acid sequence: CASSGLAGASYNEQFF.

The rearrangement links TRBV7-3 to TRBJ1-1, with D uncertain. Trimming stripped 5 bases from V and 3 bases from J, with 13 bases between. Germline CDR1 reads SGHTA; CDR2 reads FQGTGA. The CDR3 length is 14 residues. The CDR3 spells CASSAEVYDTEAFF. CDR3 DNA: TGTGCCAGCAGCGCAGAAGTTTACGACACTGAAGCTTTCTTT.

V and J are TRBV7-9 and TRBJ1-1, with TRBD1 matching 11 bases. The CDR3 loop spans 17 amino acids. V lost 0 bases, J lost 1 base, and 4 bases stayed unmatched. Per the germline V gene, CDR1 is SEHNR and CDR2 is FQNEAQ (reference sequence). For the CDR3, the DNA is TGTGCCAGCAGCTTAGCTTGGGGACAGGGGGGGAACACTGAAGCTTTCTTT. Its translation is CASSLAWGQGGNTEAFF.

CDR3 protein: CASSLEGTVAGDTQYF. CDR3 DNA: TGCGCCAGCAGCTTGGAAGGGACAGTGGCAGGTGATACGCAGTATTTT. The chain recombines TRBV5-1 with TRBJ2-3; 7 bases match TRBD1. V was clipped by 0 bases and J by 6 bases; unmatched bases: 10. Germline V gives CDR1 SGHRS, CDR2 YFSETQ. This CDR3 contains 16 residues.

The chain uses TRBV27 and TRBJ1-1, with a possible D match to TRBD1 (6 bases). CDR3 length equals 15 residues. V was cut by 3 bases and J by 0 bases, with 11 bases left in between. Germline CDR1 is MNHEY and CDR2 is SMNVEV (reference sequence). The CDR3 loop is CASSLGGDMNTEAFF. The CDR3 DNA follows: TGTGCCAGCAGTTTGGGGGGGGACATGAACACTGAAGCTTTCTTT.

This chain links TRBV10-3 with TRBJ2-2, with TRBD1 identical over 10 bases. The V and J ends lost 4 bases and 3 bases, in that order; junction bases with no gene match: 2. The CDR3 is 15 amino acids. Germline CDR1 is ENHRY and CDR2 is SYGVKD. CDR3 nucleotide sequence: TGTGCCATCAGTGGACAGGGGGCGGACACCGGGGAGCTGTTTTTT. Translation gives CAISGQGADTGELFF.

The chain has TRBV19 and TRBJ2-7, with 7 positions matching TRBD2. This CDR3 spans 15 amino acids. V shed 1 base and J 2 bases; nucleotides not matched to a gene: 5. Germline CDR1 reads LNHDA; CDR2 reads SQIVND (reference sequence). The CDR3 nucleotides are TGTGCCAGTAGTATAGGGCTAGCGGTGACCTACGAGCAGTACTTC. Translating it yields CASSIGLAVTYEQYF.